The 13 T cell receptor beta chains listed next were all sequenced from one sample in a study of T cell responses to AZD1222 COVID-19 vaccine. Data came from immunoSEQ multiplex PCR; TCRdb stores just in-frame clones and leaves some out. Among more than 75,000 clones, about 83% were seen once, and the ten largest hold 1.3%. Sequences were derived from peripheral blood, sampled 28 days after the second AZD1222 dose. The receptors originated from an adult who received the AZD1222 COVID-19 vaccine.

The V gene is TRBV12-5, the J gene TRBJ2-1, with 10 bases aligning to TRBD2. Germline V lookup: CDR1 LGHNT, CDR2 FRNRAP. The CDR3 length is 14 residues. V lost 7 bases to trimming and J lost 8 bases; unmatched junction nucleotides: 8. The CDR3 is CASEAGGEGDEQFF. CDR3 DNA: TGTGCTAGTGAAGCGGGAGGGGAAGGAGATGAGCAGTTCTTC.

V usage is TRBV10-3 and J usage is TRBJ2-1, with 11 bases aligning to TRBD2. The germline V gene has CDR1 ENHRY and CDR2 SYGVKD. This CDR3 is built from 15 residues. Unmatched junction bases numbered 1, after V lost 3 bases and J lost 3 bases. Here the CDR3 reads CAISDLAGGYNEQFF. In DNA form, the CDR3 reads TGTGCCATCAGTGACCTAGCGGGAGGCTACAATGAGCAGTTCTTC.

The chain joins TRBV28 to TRBJ2-5, with D maybe TRBD1 (6 bases). The CDR3 is made up of 14 amino acids. Germline V gives CDR1 MDHEN, CDR2 SYDVKM. V was clipped by 5 bases and J by 3 bases, with 13 bases between them. For the CDR3, the DNA is TGTGCCAGCAGTCTACAGGGTGGAAAAGAGACCCAGTACTTC. It encodes CASSLQGGKETQYF.

This clone appeared a single time. The rearrangement links TRBV28 to TRBJ1-2, with 9 bases that match TRBD1. This CDR3 has 14 amino acids. The V gene's germline CDR1 is MDHEN and CDR2 SYDVKM. Germline trimming cut 5 bases from V and 4 bases from J; bases unmatched to any gene: 5. The CDR3 nucleotides are TGTGCCAGCAGTCGGGACAGGGCCTTCTATGGCTACACCTTC. This codes for CASSRDRAFYGYTF.

This clone was observed a single time. The rearrangement links TRBV25-1 to TRBJ1-2, with D tentatively TRBD1 (5 bases). The CDR3 is made up of 14 amino acids. Germline CDR1 and CDR2: MGHDK and SYGVNS. Between the trimmed V and J ends, which lost 9 bases and 4 bases, there was a span of 18 bases. CDR3 amino acids: CASTGGIVPYGYTF. The CDR3 DNA is TGTGCCAGTACTGGGGGGATAGTTCCCTATGGCTACACCTTC.

The chain is built from TRBV10-3 and TRBJ1-1, with D unresolved. This CDR3 contains 13 residues. Per germline, CDR1 ENHRY and CDR2 SYGVKD. V lost 8 bases and J lost 1, with 11 bases in between. The CDR3 loop reads CAIGTAGNTEAFF. DNA of the CDR3: TGTGCCATCGGCACCGCAGGGAACACTGAAGCTTTCTTT.

This clone was detected many times. The chain recombines TRBV4-2 with TRBJ2-7, with 7 positions matching TRBD1. CDR3 length: 16 residues. Losses at the gene ends were 0 bases for V and 6 bases for J; bases not matched to a gene: 11. Germline-derived CDR1 and CDR2 are LGHNA and YNFKEQ. The DNA of the CDR3 is TGTGCCAGCAGCCAAGATGGGGTGGCAGGGGGTAGCGAGCAGTACTTC. It is translated as CASSQDGVAGGSEQYF.

V usage is TRBV10-3 and J usage is TRBJ2-1, with 10 bases identical to TRBD2. Unmatched junction bases numbered 3, after V lost 3 bases and J lost 4 bases. This CDR3 region has 15 residues. The germline gives CDR1 ENHRY, CDR2 SYGVKD. The CDR3 is CAISDLAGAYNEQFF. CDR3 in DNA: TGTGCCATCAGTGACCTAGCGGGAGCTTACAATGAGCAGTTCTTC.

The chain has TRBV2 and TRBJ1-2, with 10 bases that match TRBD1. This CDR3 spans 15 amino acids. V shed 1 base and J 3 bases; nucleotides not matched to a gene: 2. Germline V gives CDR1 SNHLY, CDR2 FYNNEI. In nucleotides, the CDR3 is TGTGCCAGCAGTGAAGACGGGACAGGGGACTATGGCTACACCTTC. The encoded protein is CASSEDGTGDYGYTF.

This sequence joins TRBV27 and TRBJ2-7; no definite D call. Germline V gene data show CDR1 as MNHEY and CDR2 as SMNVEV (reference sequence). V was pared by 4 bases and J by 2 bases, with 15 bases between. The CDR3 is 15 residues long. CDR3 coding DNA: TGTGCCAGCAGTTCCTCCGGTGCGGTTACCTACGAGCAGTACTTC. Amino acid sequence: CASSSSGAVTYEQYF.

V gene TRBV20-1 combines with J gene TRBJ1-1; 8 bases line up with TRBD1. CDR3 size: 11 residues. The V segment lost 6 bases and the J segment 6 bases; nucleotides outside the gene matches: 3. The germline CDR1 and CDR2 sequences are DFQATT and SNEGSKA (reference sequence). The CDR3 sequence: CSAKQGAEAFF. In DNA, the CDR3 is TGCAGTGCCAAACAGGGGGCTGAAGCTTTCTTT.

The rearrangement uses TRBV18 and TRBJ2-7; tentative D call: TRBD1 (6 bases). This CDR3 is 14 amino acids long. V was cut by 4 bases and J by 2 bases, with 12 bases left in between. The V gene's germline CDR1 is KGHSH and CDR2 LQKENI. The DNA of the CDR3 is TGTGCCAGCTCACTACAAGGGGGTACCTACGAGCAGTACTTC. Protein product: CASSLQGGTYEQYF.

V gene TRBV6-4 combines with J gene TRBJ1-1; D possibly corresponds to TRBD1 (6 bases). Trimming pared 0 bases from V and 2 bases from J, leaving 7 bases between. The CDR3 loop spans 14 amino acids. Germline V gene lookup returns CDR1 MRHNA and CDR2 SNTAGT. CDR3 in amino acids: CASSDSDSNTEAFF. In nucleotides, the CDR3 is TGTGCCAGCAGTGACTCGGACAGCAACACTGAAGCTTTCTTT.